This T cell receptor beta chain appears in the sequencing data of a study of regulatory T cells in long-lasting Graves disease. In its sample, this clonotype was seen many times. Described time point: newly diagnosed GD, antithyroid drugs for less than 3 months. Generation of the TCR library employed RNA extracted from PBMCs. Trimming cost V 5 bases and J 0 bases, with 16 bases left between them. The CDR3 contains 16 residues. Relying on iRepertoire HTBI primers and Arm-PCR of CDR3 regions, the team built TCR beta libraries. In TCRdb, the multiplex PCR reads were re-called with MiXCR into one record per CDR3 protein. The sample has about 440,000 distinct CDR3 sequences, more than 12% seen once. The sample was also linked to a second study, of T cells in Graves' hyperthyroidism and ophthalmopathy.

The sequencing here drew on peripheral blood mononuclear cells (PBMCs), taken at new diagnosis, from a patient treated with antithyroid drugs. V usage is TRBV12-3 or TRBV12-4 and J usage is TRBJ1-1, with TRBD1 as a possible D gene (5 bases). The receptor's source is a woman aged 30 to 39 with Graves disease. The CDR3 DNA follows: TGTGCCAGCAGTCTTCAGGGAGGCAGAATGAACACTGAAGCTTTCTTT. Its protein product is CASSLQGGRMNTEAFF.